A single sample is the source of the 3 T cell receptor beta chains below, sequenced in a study of CD8 T cells in ankylosing spondylitis. One entry per CDR3 protein results from TCRdb running MiXCR on the 5' RACE reads. The sample lists about 150,000 distinct CDR3 sequences, 6% to 8.5% seen once, with around an eighth in the top ten. The sample comprised blood, either unsorted or a sorted T cell fraction (not recorded which). The receptors stem from a female donor with ankylosing spondylitis or in good health (not recorded which).

This clonotype was seen ten or more times. The J gene is TRBJ1-2, the V gene TRBV20-1, with 7 bases matching TRBD1. Germline CDR1 is DFQATT and CDR2 is SNEGSKA (reference sequence). The CDR3 has 14 residues. The ends lost 5 bases at V and 6 bases at J; junction bases unmatched: 12. The DNA for the CDR3 is TGCAGTGCTCCACTCCAATACAGGGGTGATGGCTACACCTTC. Protein sequence: CSAPLQYRGDGYTF.

In this sample, this clonotype turned up many times. CDR3 region: CSVEGSVTSTDTQYF. As DNA, the CDR3 is TGCAGCGTTGAAGGTTCGGTCACTAGCACAGATACGCAGTATTTT. J is TRBJ2-3 and V is TRBV29-1; D gene uncertain. The CDR3 is made up of 15 amino acids. Trimming shortened V by 1 base and J by 0 bases, and 11 bases separated the two germline ends. Germline CDR1 is SQVTM and CDR2 is ANQGSEA.

This clonotype has a count of ten or more. The chain links TRBV30 to TRBJ2-1, with D possibly being TRBD2 (5 bases). The V end was cut by 1 base, the J end by 5 bases, with 18 bases between. This CDR3 comprises 16 residues. Germline V gives CDR1 GTSNPN, CDR2 SVGIG (reference sequence). CDR3 sequence: CAWSGLALRRNNEQFF. In DNA, the CDR3 is TGTGCCTGGAGTGGGCTAGCACTACGTCGCAACAATGAGCAGTTCTTC.